The 27 T cell receptor beta chains below all came from one sample that was sequenced in a study of T cell responses to AZD1222 COVID-19 vaccine. The repertoire was sequenced with immunoSEQ multiplex PCR; TCRdb's copy has only in-frame clones and lacks some. The sample yields roughly 140,000 clones, approximately 91% seen once. This sample comprised peripheral blood, obtained 28 days after the second AZD1222 dose. Receptors originate from an adult who received the AZD1222 COVID-19 vaccine.

The chain employs TRBV30 and TRBJ1-3; D remains unclear. Deletions cut 3 bases from V and 4 bases from J, with 7 bases between. The CDR3 length is 12 residues. Looked up from germline, CDR1 is GTSNPN and CDR2 is SVGIG (reference sequence). CDR3 in DNA: TGTGCCTGGAGGTTAGGCGGAAACACCATATATTTT. This codes for CAWRLGGNTIYF.

The rearrangement uses TRBV25-1 and TRBJ1-6; weak D call: TRBD1 (5 bases). V was clipped by 2 bases and J by 9 bases, with 11 bases between them. Germline CDR1 is MGHDK and CDR2 is SYGVNS. CDR3 length: 14 amino acids. The CDR3 is CASSEHLRGSPLHF. The CDR3 bases are TGTGCCAGCAGTGAACACTTAAGGGGTTCACCCCTCCACTTT.

The rearrangement links TRBV28 to TRBJ2-7; 12 bases line up with TRBD2. The CDR3 consists of 16 residues. The trim removed 4 bases at V and 2 bases at J, leaving 6 bases unmatched. Per germline, CDR1 MDHEN and CDR2 SYDVKM. The CDR3: CASSSRLAGDTYEQYF. The CDR3 DNA follows: TGTGCCAGCAGTTCCCGACTAGCGGGAGACACCTACGAGCAGTACTTC.

The gene calls are TRBV7-3 and TRBJ1-2; no firm D call. Germline V gene data show CDR1 as SGHTA and CDR2 as FQGTGA. CDR3 length: 14 residues. V lost 5 bases and J 8 bases, leaving 18 bases between the germline ends. CDR3 sequence: CASSTMGRPIGYTF. The CDR3 DNA sequence: TGTGCCAGCAGCACCATGGGTCGGCCTATCGGCTACACCTTC.

J is TRBJ2-1 and V is TRBV7-6; TRBD1 matches at 7 bases. The junction had 13 bases not matched to a gene; V was cut back by 5 bases and J by 9 bases. CDR3 length equals 15 residues. CDR1 SGHVS and CDR2 FNYEAQ come from the germline V gene. The chain's CDR3 is CASSPGTDDSAEQFF. As DNA, the CDR3 is TGTGCCAGCAGCCCCGGGACAGATGACAGCGCTGAGCAGTTCTTC. Full variable domain (remainder filled in from reference TRBV7-6 and TRBJ2-1): GAGVSQSPRYKVTKRGQDVALRCDPISGHVSLYWYRQALGQGPEFLTYFNYEAQQDKSGLPNDRFSAERPEGSISTLTIQRTEQRDSAMYRCASSPGTDDSAEQFFGPGTRLTVL.

The chain is built from TRBV4-1 and TRBJ2-2; unclear D gene. Germline CDR1 reads MGHRA; CDR2 reads YSYEKL. V lost 1 base and J lost 3, with 15 bases in between. The CDR3 is made up of 17 amino acids. The CDR3: CASSQAEISRYTGELFF. The CDR3, as DNA: TGCGCCAGCAGCCAAGCCGAAATCAGTCGCTACACCGGGGAGCTGTTTTTT.

The rearrangement joins TRBV28 to TRBJ1-1; 9 nucleotides align to TRBD1. The germline gives CDR1 MDHEN, CDR2 SYDVKM. The trim removed 1 base at V and 10 bases at J, leaving 1 base unmatched. This CDR3 contains 12 residues. Written as DNA, the CDR3 is TGTGCCAGCAGTTTATTGGGACAGGGAGCTTTCTTT. Translation: CASSLLGQGAFF.

The chain employs TRBV18 and TRBJ1-4; D might be TRBD1 (5 bases). Per germline, CDR1 KGHSH and CDR2 LQKENI. This CDR3 region has 14 residues. V was shortened by 6 bases and J by 5 bases, with 13 bases between the two germline ends. The CDR3 here is CASSPRDGNEKLFF. Here the CDR3 DNA reads TGTGCCAGCTCGCCCCGGGACGGGAATGAAAAACTGTTTTTT.

The V call is TRBV9, the J call TRBJ1-1; possible D gene TRBD1, 5 bases. The V gene's germline CDR1 is SGDLS and CDR2 YYNGEE. The CDR3 runs 12 residues. The V end was cut by 4 bases, the J end by 8 bases, with 12 bases between. The CDR3 coding sequence is TGTGCCAGCAGCTCTGAGGGGTTAGAAGCTTTCTTT. This codes for CASSSEGLEAFF.

This clone was observed a single time. This rearrangement joins TRBV7-2 to TRBJ1-2; TRBD1 matches at 7 bases. CDR3 length: 13 residues. J gave up 8 bases and V 5 bases, and 8 bases lay outside the gene matches. CDR1 is SGHTA and CDR2 is FQGNSA in the germline V gene. DNA for the CDR3: TGTGCCAGCAGCCTTCGGACAGGAAGGGGCTACACCTTC. As protein: CASSLRTGRGYTF. Full variable domain (outside the CDR3, taken from reference TRBV7-2 and TRBJ1-2): GAGVSQSPSNKVTEKGKDVELRCDPISGHTALYWYRQSLGQGLEFLIYFQGNSAPDKSGLPSDRFSAERTGGSVSTLTIQRTQQEDSAVYLCASSLRTGRGYTFGSGTRLTVV.

V and J are TRBV6-1 and TRBJ1-4; D unclear. The CDR3 loop spans 15 amino acids. CDR1 is MNHNS and CDR2 is SASEGT in the germline V gene. V was clipped by 2 bases and J by 3 bases, with 10 bases between them. The CDR3 DNA sequence: TGTGCCAGCAGTGAATTGGGCAGACCTAATGAAAAACTGTTTTTT. As protein: CASSELGRPNEKLFF.

J is TRBJ2-2 and V is TRBV4-1; 7 bases are a match to TRBD1. This CDR3 comprises 15 residues. V lost 6 bases to trimming and J lost 3 bases; unmatched junction nucleotides: 7. CDR1 and CDR2 from the germline V gene are MGHRA and YSYEKL. The CDR3, as DNA: TGCGCCAGCAGATTACAGGGGATAGACACCGGGGAGCTGTTTTTT. Translation gives CASRLQGIDTGELFF.

The V and J genes are TRBV19 and TRBJ1-2; unclear D gene. V dropped 2 bases and J dropped 4 bases, with 5 bases sitting between them. CDR1 LNHDA and CDR2 SQIVND come from the germline V gene (reference sequence). The CDR3 is 12 residues long. The CDR3: CASSISSYGYTF. DNA of the CDR3: TGTGCCAGTAGTATAAGCAGCTATGGCTACACCTTC.

This clone was recorded only once. This chain joins TRBV2 and TRBJ1-2; TRBD1 agrees at 8 bases. The CDR3 loop spans 15 amino acids. J was trimmed by 2 bases and V by 2 bases; bases with no gene match: 4. The germline CDR1 and CDR2 sequences are SNHLY and FYNNEI. As DNA, the CDR3 is TGTGCCAGCAGTGAAAGGTCAGGGGGCAACTATGGCTACACCTTC. Amino acids: CASSERSGGNYGYTF.

DNA for the CDR3: TGTGCCAGCAGCACAGGATATAATCAGCCCCAGCATTTT. Its protein product is CASSTGYNQPQHF. The rearrangement uses TRBV3-1 (or the pseudogene TRBV3-2) and TRBJ1-5; tentative D call: TRBD1 (5 bases). CDR3 size: 13 residues. The V end lost 5 bases, the J end lost 4 bases, and 9 bases lay between the germline ends. Germline lookup yields CDR1 LGHDT and CDR2 YNNKEL (reference sequence).

This chain uses TRBV19 with TRBJ1-2; D not certain. Germline V CDR1 and CDR2: LNHDA, SQIVND (reference sequence). Trimming took 2 bases from V and 2 from J, leaving 12 bases between them. This CDR3 contains 15 residues. CDR3 coding DNA: TGTGCCAGTAGTATAAAGAACAGCTTGAACTATGGCTACACCTTC. It encodes CASSIKNSLNYGYTF.

This rearrangement joins TRBV18 to TRBJ2-1; no firm D call. Trimming removed 3 bases at V and 0 bases at J, with 12 bases between. The CDR3 is 16 residues long. Germline CDR1 reads KGHSH; CDR2 reads LQKENI. CDR3 DNA: TGTGCCAGCTCACCCTTACTCCAGAGCTCCTACAATGAGCAGTTCTTC. It specifies CASSPLLQSSYNEQFF.

The CDR3 spells CASSQDPLVENYGYTF. In nucleotides, the CDR3 is TGTGCCAGCAGCCAAGATCCGTTGGTTGAGAACTATGGCTACACCTTC. The chain has TRBV4-2 and TRBJ1-2, with D unresolved. The V gene lost 0 bases and the J gene lost 2 bases, with 13 bases spanning the gap. The CDR3 length is 16 residues. In germline, CDR1 is LGHNA, CDR2 YNFKEQ.

The CDR3 here is CASSLKVGNTIYF. The CDR3 coding sequence is TGTGCCAGCAGCCTAAAGGTTGGAAACACCATATATTTT. The V call is TRBV5-6, the J call TRBJ1-3; D remains ambiguous. Trimming took 4 bases from V and 3 from J, leaving 8 bases between them. The CDR3 contains 13 residues. Germline V lookup: CDR1 SGHDT, CDR2 YYEEEE. Full variable domain (missing parts from reference TRBV5-6 and TRBJ1-3): DAGVTQSPTHLIKTRGQQVTLRCSPKSGHDTVSWYQQALGQGPQFIFQYYEEEERQRGNFPDRFSGHQFPNYSSELNVNALLLGDSALYLCASSLKVGNTIYFGEGSWLTVV.

The chain recombines TRBV11-1 with TRBJ2-7, with D unresolved. The germline V gene encodes CDR1 SGHAT and CDR2 FQDESV (reference sequence). This CDR3 is 13 amino acids long. V shed 5 bases and J shed 2 bases, with 10 bases lying between them. This chain's CDR3 is CASSRGFTYEQYF. The CDR3 nucleotides are TGTGCCAGCAGCCGTGGATTTACCTACGAGCAGTACTTC.

V usage is TRBV6-5 and J usage is TRBJ2-7; 11 nucleotides match TRBD2. Germline assignment: CDR1 MNHEY and CDR2 SVGAGI. V trimming: 5 bases; J trimming: 3 bases; junction bases outside the gene matches: 3. The CDR3 consists of 14 residues. This CDR3 reads CASSPGTSGYEQYF. The CDR3 bases are TGTGCCAGCAGTCCCGGGACTAGCGGCTACGAGCAGTACTTC.

The gene calls are TRBV29-1 and TRBJ1-2, with D possibly being TRBD1 (5 bases). With 7 bases removed from V and 3 bases from J, the gap between germline ends came to 12 bases. CDR1 SQVTM and CDR2 ANQGSEA come from the germline V gene. CDR3 length: 12 residues. The CDR3 is CSARDGHYGYTF. CDR3 coding DNA: TGCAGCGCCAGGGACGGACACTATGGCTACACCTTC. Combining the CDR3 with reference TRBV29-1 and TRBJ1-2 gives the whole variable domain SAVISQKPSRDICQRGTSLTIQCQVDSQVTMMFWYRQQPGQSLTLIATANQGSEATYESGFVIDKFPISRPNLTFSTLTVSNMSPEDSSIYLCSARDGHYGYTFGSGTRLTVV.

The rearrangement uses TRBV5-1 and TRBJ1-4; D is possibly TRBD1 (5 bases). The germline V gene has CDR1 SGHRS and CDR2 YFSETQ. V lost 5 bases, J lost 5 bases, and 13 bases lay in between. This CDR3 has 14 amino acids. The chain's CDR3 is CASRRDGRNEKLFF. The CDR3 region has the DNA TGCGCCAGCAGACGGGACGGACGGAATGAAAAACTGTTTTTT.

This chain joins TRBV4-1 and TRBJ1-5, with D unresolved. CDR1 is MGHRA and CDR2 is YSYEKL in the germline V gene. V was cut by 0 bases and J by 2 bases, with 8 bases left in between. The CDR3 sequence is 15 residues long. For the CDR3, the DNA is TGCGCCAGCAGCCAAGAATCAAGGGGCAATCAGCCCCAGCATTTT. Translated: CASSQESRGNQPQHF.

There are a few counts of this clone. The genes are TRBV6-4 and TRBJ1-1, with 7 bases lining up with TRBD1. Germline V gene data show CDR1 as MRHNA and CDR2 as SNTAGT. After removal of 2 bases from V and 4 bases from J, the junction contained 4 bases not matched to a gene. The CDR3 spans 14 residues. This CDR3 reads CASSDGAGGTEAFF. Here the CDR3 DNA reads TGTGCCAGCAGTGACGGGGCAGGGGGCACTGAAGCTTTCTTT.

CDR3 nucleotide sequence: TGTGCCAGCGGTAGGGGCGCCGATGGTACTGAAGCTTTCTTT. Encoded protein: CASGRGADGTEAFF. The chain couples TRBV9 to TRBJ1-1; D is perhaps TRBD1 (5 bases). The germline V gene has CDR1 SGDLS and CDR2 YYNGEE. The CDR3 is 14 residues long. The V end was cut by 7 bases, the J end by 5 bases, with 18 bases between.

V gene TRBV7-8 combines with J gene TRBJ1-3, with unresolved D. The CDR3 is made up of 13 amino acids. Looked up from germline, CDR1 is SGHVS and CDR2 is FQNEAQ. V lost 1 base and J 13 bases, leaving 14 bases between the germline ends. The chain's CDR3 is CASSLGPSGLIYF. The CDR3 nucleotides are TGTGCCAGCAGCTTAGGTCCCTCGGGGTTAATATATTTT.